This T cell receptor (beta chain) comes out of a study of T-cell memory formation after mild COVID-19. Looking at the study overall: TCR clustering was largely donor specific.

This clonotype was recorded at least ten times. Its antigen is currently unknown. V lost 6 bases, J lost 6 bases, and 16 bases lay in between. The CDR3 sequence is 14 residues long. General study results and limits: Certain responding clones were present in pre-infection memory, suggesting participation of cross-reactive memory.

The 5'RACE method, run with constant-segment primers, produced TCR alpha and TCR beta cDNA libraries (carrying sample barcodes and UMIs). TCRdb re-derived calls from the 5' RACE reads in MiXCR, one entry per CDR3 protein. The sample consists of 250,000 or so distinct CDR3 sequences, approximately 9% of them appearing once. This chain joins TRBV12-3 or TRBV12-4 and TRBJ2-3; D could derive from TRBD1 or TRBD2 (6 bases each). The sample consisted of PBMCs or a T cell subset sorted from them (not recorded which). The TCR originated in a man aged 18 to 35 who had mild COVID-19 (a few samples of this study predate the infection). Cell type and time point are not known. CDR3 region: CASSPRGASDTQYF. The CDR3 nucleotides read TGTGCCAGCAGCCCTAGGGGGGCAAGTGATACGCAGTATTTT.